Sequencing of this T cell receptor (beta chain) was carried out in a study of T cell responses to AZD1222 COVID-19 vaccine. Whole-study results and caveats: The study found Spike-specific TCR breadth and depth rose after two AZD1222 doses. Among spike-specific TCRs, nearly half reportedly target unmutated variant regions.

The assay was immunoSEQ multiplex PCR, and TCRdb's table has in-frame clones only and misses some. The table has 15,000 to 17,000 clones, about 88% seen once. Second doses at about 4 or about 12 weeks were pooled. In germline, CDR1 is MDHEN, CDR2 SYDVKM. This CDR3 is built from 12 residues. This clone was seen a handful of times. Its antigen is not identified. A junction end diverges from the germline sequence, so it may reflect a read error. The TCR comes from an adult who received the AZD1222 COVID-19 vaccine. Specimen: peripheral blood, collected 28 days after the second AZD1222 dose. The chain employs TRBV28 and TRBJ2-7, with a possible D match to TRBD1 (5 bases). The CDR3 loop is CASSSGALTRVF. DNA of the CDR3: TGTGCCAGCAGCTCTGGGGCCCTGACCCGAGTCTTC.